The rows below give T cell receptor beta chains drawn from one sample of a study of regulatory and conventional T cells in RAG deficiency. The data were produced by immunoSEQ multiplex PCR, yet TCRdb's version contains in-frame clones alone and is incomplete. This sample has some 28,000 clones, with over 80% found just once. Another study also made use of these data, one on regulatory T cells.

Specimen: Tregs sorted from blood. The source is a human donor in good health. Each CDR3 is given with its conserved first and last residue. The size field is filled for only some rows; it gives once, few, many or a size class.

clone_size,j_call,v_call,cdr3_aa
NA,TRBJ1-2,TRBV30,CAWSAPPGLYGYTF
NA,TRBJ1-4,TRBV19,CASNRQVREKLFF
NA,TRBJ1-5,TRBV5-1,CASSPDYSNQPQHF
NA,TRBJ1-6,TRBV9,CASSVDQGRRSPLHF
NA,TRBJ2-2,TRBV5-1,CASRFGVGTGELFF
NA,TRBJ2-5,TRBV27,CASSLRASQETQYF
NA,TRBJ1-5,TRBV19,CASRGGREGAQPQHF
NA,TRBJ2-7,TRBV10-2,CASSRTGFYEQYF
NA,TRBJ2-1,TRBV4-2,CASSQGAGGRRYNEQFF
NA,TRBJ2-3,TRBV2,CATIGRPGQSTDTQYF
NA,TRBJ2-7,TRBV6-5,CASRVSQGTYEQYF
NA,TRBJ1-1,TRBV5-1,CASSLGATGVTEAFF
once,TRBJ2-5,TRBV18,CASSYGLVETQYF
once,TRBJ1-6,TRBV5-4,CASSLTPNSPLHF
NA,TRBJ1-3,TRBV7-3,CASSLRDGTCGNTIYF
NA,TRBJ1-1,TRBV5-1,CASSLDGTNTEAFF
NA,TRBJ2-5,TRBV6-5,CASSYRGLAGGETQYF
NA,TRBJ1-3,TRBV30,CAWSFGTRTTGNTIYF
NA,TRBJ1-2,TRBV14,CASSQATHGYTF
NA,TRBJ2-7,TRBV4-1,CASSQVRAFPYEQYF
NA,TRBJ1-1,TRBV5-6,CASWGRLNTEAFF
NA,TRBJ2-1,TRBV9,CASSLSGGRGNEQFF
NA,TRBJ2-1,TRBV9,CASSVVRQGSYNEQFF
NA,TRBJ2-2,TRBV18,CASSLQGHGELFF
NA,TRBJ2-1,TRBV18,CASSPGTGGGMEQFF
NA,TRBJ2-1,TRBV5-1,CASSQGLAGARLNNEQFF
NA,TRBJ2-6,TRBV18,CASSLTQGAGANVLTF
NA,TRBJ1-1,TRBV6-5,CASAGSTEAFF
NA,TRBJ1-5,TRBV5-1,CASSLSMNQPQHF
NA,TRBJ1-6,TRBV15,CATSRGTGVRSPLHF
NA,TRBJ1-6,TRBV5-5,CASSFDPGTVGRWFHF
NA,TRBJ1-5,TRBV6-1,CASSGGAVVNQPQHF
NA,TRBJ2-5,TRBV2,CASSDGRTFKETQYF
NA,TRBJ1-5,TRBV6-6,CASRSGEANQPQHF
NA,TRBJ1-2,TRBV11-2,CASSLTGSGGYTF
once,TRBJ2-7,TRBV7-3,CASSAETRSEQYF
NA,TRBJ2-3,TRBV18,CASSPTGDTQYF
few,TRBJ2-3,TRBV4-1,CASSHNVISASTDTQYF
NA,TRBJ2-1,TRBV5-1,CASSLGQDNEQFF
NA,TRBJ2-1,TRBV6-1,CASIRGLAEQFF
NA,TRBJ1-1,TRBV6-5,CAIPISRVTEAFF
NA,TRBJ1-5,TRBV18,CASSPESWLGLNQPQHF
NA,TRBJ2-1,TRBV5-1,CVSSSGGNSYNEQFF
NA,TRBJ1-2,TRBV2,CASSVGGNYGYTF
NA,TRBJ1-2,TRBV5-1,CASSLVVRYYGYTF
once,TRBJ2-1,TRBV2,CASSEFNSINEQFF
NA,TRBJ1-2,TRBV6-1,CASSEAIARGYTF